This T cell receptor (beta chain) was recovered during a study of blood T cells in healthy people across ages. Findings and limits, study-wide: Unsorted PBMC input precluded a conclusive naive versus antigen-experienced comparison. Fewer expanded clones and more diversity marked long-lived versus aged donors.

With respect to this clonotype: The antigen is not known.

The germline gives CDR1 MNHNS, CDR2 SASEGT. Trimming at V came to 4 bases and at J to 7 bases, leaving 11 bases not matched to a gene. CDR3 length: 16 residues. A J-beta primer mix and a sample-barcoded 5' primer were used in a second PCR of roughly 7 to 12 cycles. A template-switch adaptor containing 12 random nucleotides labeled each cDNA molecule. Each sample yielded at least 2.5 million CDR3-containing paired-end reads. Via MiXCR, TCRdb re-called the 5' RACE reads, giving one row per CDR3 protein. The table lists 1.5 million to 2 million distinct CDR3 sequences, 34% of them singletons. The TCR sequence derives from a woman aged 25 to 45 in good health. The sequenced sample consisted of blood. The rearrangement uses TRBV6-1 and TRBJ1-1; 11 nucleotides agree with TRBD1. CDR3 amino acids: CASSGPGTGGRGEAFF. CDR3 DNA: TGTGCCAGCAGTGGTCCCGGGACAGGGGGACGCGGTGAAGCTTTCTTT.